This entry concerns a single TCR beta chain. The sample belongs to a study of control samples from healthy donors and cancer patients. The ends lost 4 bases at V and 2 bases at J; junction bases unmatched: 7. There are 15 residues in the CDR3. Germline assignment: CDR1 MGHDK and CDR2 SYGVNS. The repertoire was sequenced with immunoSEQ multiplex PCR; TCRdb's copy has only in-frame clones and lacks some. The data hold some 100,000 clones, with 86% observed a single time. Sequencing used blood. This chain uses TRBV25-1 with TRBJ1-1; 7 bases are shared with TRBD1. The clonotype originates from a woman in her forties or fifties in good health. CDR3 amino acids: CASSARRGHNTEAFF. CDR3 DNA: TGTGCCAGCAGTGCCCGTAGGGGGCATAACACTGAAGCTTTCTTT. Filled out from reference TRBV25-1 and TRBJ1-1, the complete variable domain reads EADIYQTPRYLVIGTGKKITLECSQTMGHDKMYWYQQDPGMELHLIHYSYGVNSTEKGDLSSESTVSRIRTEHFPLTLESARPSHTSQYLCASSARRGHNTEAFFGQGTRLTVV.